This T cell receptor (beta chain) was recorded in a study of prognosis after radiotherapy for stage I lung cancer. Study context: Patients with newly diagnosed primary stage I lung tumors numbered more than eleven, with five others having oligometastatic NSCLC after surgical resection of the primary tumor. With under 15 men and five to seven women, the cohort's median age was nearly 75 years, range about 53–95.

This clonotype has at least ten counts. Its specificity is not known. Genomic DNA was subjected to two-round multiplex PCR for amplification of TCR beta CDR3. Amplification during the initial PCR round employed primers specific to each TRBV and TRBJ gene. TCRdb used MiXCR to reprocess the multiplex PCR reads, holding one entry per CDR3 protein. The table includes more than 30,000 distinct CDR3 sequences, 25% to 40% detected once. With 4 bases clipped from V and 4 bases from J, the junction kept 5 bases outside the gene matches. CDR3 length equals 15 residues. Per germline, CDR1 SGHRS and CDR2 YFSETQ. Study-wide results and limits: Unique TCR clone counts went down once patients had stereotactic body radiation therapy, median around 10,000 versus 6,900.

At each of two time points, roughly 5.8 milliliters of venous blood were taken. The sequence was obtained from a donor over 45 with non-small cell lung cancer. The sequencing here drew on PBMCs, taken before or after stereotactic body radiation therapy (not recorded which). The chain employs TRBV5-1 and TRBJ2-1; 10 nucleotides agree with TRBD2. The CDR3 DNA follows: TGCGCCAGCAGCATGACTAGCGGGTCATACAATGAGCAGTTCTTC. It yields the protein CASSMTSGSYNEQFF.